The clone carrying this T cell receptor beta chain came up many times. According to the study, TCR beta libraries were built with iRepertoire HTBI primers and CDR3-region Arm-PCR. TCRdb re-called the multiplex PCR reads with MiXCR, one entry per CDR3 protein. This sample has a few hundred thousand distinct CDR3 sequences, with about 17% found just once. V was clipped by 2 bases and J by 5 bases; unmatched bases: 6. There are 14 residues in the CDR3. The germline gives CDR1 SGHRS, CDR2 YFSETQ. This record comes from a study of regulatory T cells in long-lasting Graves disease. The time point is: newly diagnosed GD, antithyroid drugs for less than 3 months. The TCR library was made from RNA extracted from PBMCs. The same sample was also used in a study of T cells in Graves' hyperthyroidism and ophthalmopathy. In that study: A lack of ophthalmopathy progression within 18 months defined stable Graves' hyperthyroidism. Patients having uncontrolled infection, another autoimmune disease, pregnancy or lactation were not included. A set of HTBI primers served as the primers for a first-round RT-PCR of the TCR CDR3. The model predicted ophthalmopathy a median roughly 6.3 months before onset.

The receptor comes from a woman aged 30 to 39 with Graves disease. This chain joins TRBV5-1 and TRBJ1-2, with TRBD1 identical over 7 bases. The sequencing here drew on peripheral blood mononuclear cells (PBMCs), taken at new diagnosis, from a patient treated with antithyroid drugs. CDR3: CASSFPDRVYGYTF. DNA of the CDR3: TGCGCCAGCAGCTTCCCCGACAGGGTATATGGCTACACCTTC.